Listed here are 3 T cell receptor beta chains from one sample, sequenced in a study of shared clonotypes between healthy human individuals. Measured with immunoSEQ multiplex PCR; TCRdb has only the in-frame clones, and not every one. The sample lists some 380,000 clones, 90% to 97% occurring once. Sequencing was performed on memory CD8+ T cells sorted from blood. Subset given: CD45RO+ cells pooled with CCR7-negative TemRA cells. The receptors were sampled from a man aged 30 to 45 in good health.

The gene calls are TRBV2 and TRBJ1-2; D gene unclear. CDR1 and CDR2 (germline): SNHLY, FYNNEI. The CDR3 has 13 amino acids. The V end was cut by 4 bases, the J end by 6 bases, with 12 bases between. CDR3 sequence (DNA): TGTGCCAGCAGTGTGAAGCAGTCCAATGGCTACACCTTC. It translates to CASSVKQSNGYTF.

This clone is a singleton in its sample. The V and J genes are TRBV10-3 and TRBJ2-2; 11 bases are shared with TRBD1. Germline V gene data show CDR1 as ENHRY and CDR2 as SYGVKD. V shed 6 bases and J 0 bases; nucleotides not matched to a gene: 3. There are 16 residues in the CDR3. CDR3 sequence (DNA): TGTGCCATCAGCGGGGGACAGGGGGCGAACACCGGGGAGCTGTTTTTT. It is translated as CAISGGQGANTGELFF.

The CDR3 coding sequence is TGTGCCAGCAGTCCAAACAGCCAGCCCCAGCATTTT. Amino acid sequence: CASSPNSQPQHF. The chain employs TRBV28 and TRBJ1-5, with D uncertain. The CDR3 consists of 12 residues. V lost 5 bases and J 7 bases, leaving 9 bases between the germline ends. CDR1 MDHEN and CDR2 SYDVKM come from the germline V gene.